Following are 17 T cell receptor beta chains from one sample sequenced in a study of cytomegalovirus exposure and HLA in healthy donors. PCR involved 60 Vbeta and 13 Jbeta primers. Here immunoSEQ multiplex PCR was the method, and the copy in TCRdb shows in-frame clones only, minus some. The sample lists around 90,000 clones, about 80% occurring once. The specimen sequenced was PBMCs. The source is a man younger than 45 in good health and CMV-seronegative.

The J gene is TRBJ1-1, the V gene TRBV7-6; 8 bases are shared with TRBD1. The CDR3 consists of 17 residues. Per the germline V gene, CDR1 is SGHVS and CDR2 is FNYEAQ. The ends lost 2 bases at V and 0 bases at J; junction bases unmatched: 8. CDR3 sequence reads: CASSLTDRDEMNTEAFF. As DNA, the CDR3 is TGTGCCAGCAGCTTAACGGACAGGGACGAGATGAACACTGAAGCTTTCTTT.

This chain uses TRBV12-5 with TRBJ2-5, with 11 positions matching TRBD1. After removal of 7 bases from V and 7 bases from J, the junction contained 11 bases not matched to a gene. Looked up from germline, CDR1 is LGHNT and CDR2 is FRNRAP. This CDR3 is built from 15 residues. CDR3 nucleotide sequence: TGTGCTAGTGCCCCGGACAGGGGGCTGATGGTGACCCAGTACTTC. This sequence encodes CASAPDRGLMVTQYF.

The gene calls are TRBV28 and TRBJ2-7; D possibly corresponds to TRBD1 (5 bases). Germline CDR1 reads MDHEN; CDR2 reads SYDVKM. There are 12 residues in the CDR3. V shed 5 bases and J shed 3 bases, with 8 bases lying between them. The CDR3 bases are TGTGCCAGCAGTAACAGGTTCTACGAGCAGTACGTC. It codes for CASSNRFYEQYV.

The chain employs TRBV9 and TRBJ1-4; 7 bases are a match to TRBD1. V shed 0 bases and J 4 bases; nucleotides not matched to a gene: 9. Germline V lookup: CDR1 SGDLS, CDR2 YYNGEE. The CDR3 runs to 17 residues. The CDR3 DNA sequence: TGTGCCAGCAGCGTAGTAGGGGGACAGAAGGTTAATGAAAAACTGTTTTTT. Protein product: CASSVVGGQKVNEKLFF. Combining the CDR3 with reference TRBV9 and TRBJ1-4 gives the whole variable domain DSGVTQTPKHLITATGQRVTLRCSPRSGDLSVYWYQQSLDQGLQFLIQYYNGEERAKGNILERFSAQQFPDLHSELNLSSLELGDSALYFCASSVVGGQKVNEKLFFGSGTQLSVL.

The chain links TRBV10-3 to TRBJ2-7; 9 bases line up with TRBD1. J gave up 5 bases and V 4 bases, and 3 bases lay outside the gene matches. CDR3 length: 13 amino acids. Germline-derived CDR1 and CDR2 are ENHRY and SYGVKD. CDR3 in DNA: TGTGCCATCAGTGGGACAGGGGAGAACGAGCAGTACGTC. It encodes CAISGTGENEQYV.

The rearrangement links TRBV27 to TRBJ2-3; 8 bases match TRBD2. V shed 7 bases and J 5 bases; nucleotides not matched to a gene: 14. The CDR3 covers 16 residues. In germline, CDR1 is MNHEY, CDR2 SMNVEV (reference sequence). For the CDR3, the DNA is TGTGCCAGCACCAATACAGGACTAGCAAGAGGAGATACGCAGTATTTT. It translates to CASTNTGLARGDTQYF.

The DNA for the CDR3 is TGTGCCAGCCAGCAGGAAGCACAGGGGTCTGAAGCTTTCTTT. As protein: CASQQEAQGSEAFF. The rearrangement joins TRBV2 to TRBJ1-1, with 7 nucleotides matching TRBD1. The CDR3 loop spans 14 amino acids. Unmatched junction bases numbered 12, after V lost 8 bases and J lost 6 bases. The germline gives CDR1 SNHLY, CDR2 FYNNEI.

This clone was detected once. At one of its ends the junction is not consistent with the germline gene, which may arise from a read error. This rearrangement joins TRBV4-1 to TRBJ2-2; TRBD2 aligns across 13 bases. Germline CDR1 MGHRA, CDR2 YSYEKL. The CDR3 extends over 15 amino acids. The CDR3 DNA reads as TGCGCCAGCAGCCAAGATAGGGGGACTAGCGGGGAGCTGTCTTTT. It yields the protein CASSQDRGTSGELSF.

In regard to this clone: The same CDR3 is also encoded by other DNA sequences in this sample. The chain uses TRBV5-1 and TRBJ2-3; unclear D gene. The CDR3 contains 12 residues. The V gene lost 0 bases and the J gene lost 4 bases, with 3 bases spanning the gap. The germline V gene has CDR1 SGHRS and CDR2 YFSETQ. The CDR3: CASSLAADTQYF. Written as DNA, the CDR3 is TGCGCCAGCAGCTTGGCGGCAGATACGCAGTATTTT.

The rearrangement links TRBV6-5 to TRBJ2-3; 7 nucleotides align to TRBD1. This CDR3 is 15 amino acids long. V was pared by 6 bases and J by 0 bases, with 6 bases of the junction left unmatched. CDR1 is MNHEY and CDR2 is SVGAGI in the germline V gene. In DNA form, the CDR3 reads TGTGCCAGCAGGACAGGGCCGACTAGCACAGATACGCAGTATTTT. The encoded protein is CASRTGPTSTDTQYF.

This clone was seen only a few times. The V gene is TRBV15, the J gene TRBJ2-7, with D maybe TRBD2 (5 bases). V shed 7 bases and J shed 2 bases, with 15 bases lying between them. The germline V gene encodes CDR1 LNHNV and CDR2 YYDKDF (reference sequence). This CDR3 has 14 residues. The CDR3 is CATTKMRVTYEQYV. The CDR3 DNA reads as TGTGCCACCACCAAAATGCGGGTAACCTACGAGCAGTACGTC.

V and J are TRBV5-8 and TRBJ2-3; 9 bases agree with TRBD2. Looked up from germline, CDR1 is SGHTS and CDR2 is YDEGEE. Unmatched junction bases numbered 7, after V lost 4 bases and J lost 4 bases. The CDR3 loop spans 15 amino acids. CDR3 DNA: TGTGCCAGCAGCCTAGGACTAGCGCGGGCAGATACGCAGTATTTT. Amino acid sequence: CASSLGLARADTQYF.

This chain uses TRBV6-6 with TRBJ1-1, with D hard to call. Trimming pared 6 bases from V and 0 bases from J, leaving 14 bases between. This CDR3 has 15 residues. From germline, CDR1 is MNHNY and CDR2 SVGAGI (reference sequence). CDR3 in DNA: TGTGCCAGCAGCTTCACCTCCGACTTGAACACTGAAGCTTTCTTT. It translates to CASSFTSDLNTEAFF.

DNA of the CDR3: TGCAGCGTTGAAAGTGAAACTGACTATGGCTACACCTTC. It codes for CSVESETDYGYTF. The chain recombines TRBV29-1 with TRBJ1-2; D unresolved. V lost 2 bases and J 3 bases, leaving 10 bases between the germline ends. Germline V gene data show CDR1 as SQVTM and CDR2 as ANQGSEA. This CDR3 contains 13 residues.

The DNA for the CDR3 is TGTGCCAGCTCACCCCGAGGGGGGGAAGGCCATGGCTACACCTTC. Translating gives CASSPRGGEGHGYTF. The chain is built from TRBV18 and TRBJ1-2; TRBD1 is a possible D gene (6 bases). V gave up 3 bases and J gave up 6 bases, with 17 bases separating them. The CDR3 consists of 15 residues. Germline lookup yields CDR1 KGHSH and CDR2 LQKENI.

This chain links TRBV7-2 with TRBJ1-5; possibly TRBD1 for D (5 bases). The CDR3 has 13 residues. Trimming removed 5 bases at V and 4 bases at J, with 9 bases between. CDR1 SGHTA and CDR2 FQGNSA come from the germline V gene. CDR3 region: CASSRRVNQPQHF. The DNA for the CDR3 is TGTGCCAGCAGCCGCAGGGTTAATCAGCCCCAGCATTTT.

The rearrangement joins TRBV5-6 to TRBJ2-1, with TRBD2 matching 8 bases. J lost 15 bases, V lost 3 bases, and 20 bases had no gene match. The CDR3 consists of 16 residues. Looked up from germline, CDR1 is SGHDT and CDR2 is YYEEEE. CDR3 residues: CASSSWEAGGYNEGFF. The CDR3 nucleotides read TGTGCCAGCAGCTCCTGGGAGGCGGGGGGCTACAATGAAGGGTTCTTC.